The T cell receptor (beta chain) described here comes from a study of cytomegalovirus exposure and HLA in healthy donors. PCR used 60 Vbeta primers and 13 Jbeta primers. Method: immunoSEQ multiplex PCR; TCRdb's copy keeps in-frame clones and lacks some. Of 150,000 to 250,000 clones in the sample, about 80% are singletons; the top ten hold approximately 2.1%. The CDR3 has 14 residues. Germline lookup yields CDR1 SEHNR and CDR2 FQNEAQ (reference sequence). The J segment lost 1 base and the V segment lost 7 bases, leaving 4 bases of the junction unmatched. The receptor was isolated from a young man in good health and CMV-seronegative. The specimen sequenced was PBMCs. The J gene is TRBJ2-3, the V gene TRBV7-9, with 8 bases lining up with TRBD1. The CDR3 region is CASTPGQGTDTQYF. In DNA, the CDR3 is TGTGCCAGCACCCCGGGACAGGGCACAGATACGCAGTATTTT. The variable domain in full, with the rest retrieved from reference TRBV7-9 and TRBJ2-3, is DTGVSQNPRHKITKRGQNVTFRCDPISEHNRLYWYRQTLGQGPEFLTYFQNEAQLEKSRLLSDRFSAERPKGSFSTLEIQRTEQGDSAMYLCASTPGQGTDTQYFGPGTRLTVL.